A single sample gave rise to the 7 T cell receptor beta chains below, sequenced in a study of CDR3 diversity in severe acne. TCRdb re-called the PCR reads through MiXCR, storing one row per CDR3 protein. The sample consists of about 85,000 distinct CDR3 sequences, around half of them appearing once. Sequenced: blood. These TCRs come from a male donor in good health, serving as a control.

This clonotype was seen a single time. It is likely a read error, because the conserved phenylalanine at the end of the CDR3 is missing. The chain combines TRBV10-3 with TRBJ1-6; tentative D call: TRBD1 (6 bases). CDR1 is ENHRY, CDR2 SYGVKD, per germline. This CDR3 is 17 amino acids long. The CDR3 DNA follows: TGCGCCATCAGTGAGGCGACAGGAGGACGGTATAATTCACCCCTCCACTCT. It yields the protein CAISEATGGRYNSPLHS.

This clonotype was counted between two and nine times. This chain joins TRBV6-1 and TRBJ2-5; D may correspond to TRBD1 or TRBD2 (5 bases each). Germline CDR1 is MNHNS and CDR2 is SASEGT. V lost 5 bases and J 3 bases, leaving 19 bases between the germline ends. The CDR3 consists of 16 residues. CDR3 region: CASSLGVRAGEETQYF. In DNA, the CDR3 is TGTGCCAGCAGTTTGGGGGTGCGGGCAGGCGAAGAGACCCAGTACTTC.

This clonotype was detected ten times or more. The CDR3, as DNA: TGTGCCAGCAGTGCGAGCTTCCTCTACGAGCAGTACTTC. Its protein is CASSASFLYEQYF. The chain employs TRBV2 and TRBJ2-7; D gene unclear. The CDR3 loop spans 13 amino acids. Trimming pared 4 bases from V and 3 bases from J, leaving 10 bases between. The germline V gene has CDR1 SNHLY and CDR2 FYNNEI.

The table lists this clonotype with a few counts. V and J are TRBV9 and TRBJ1-6, with a weak D call TRBD1 (5 bases). Germline V gene data show CDR1 as SGDLS and CDR2 as YYNGEE. The V end lost 0 bases, the J end lost 7 bases, and 14 bases lay between the germline ends. This CDR3 contains 16 residues. CDR3 nucleotide sequence: TGTGCCAGCAGCGTAGCTAGCGGGACGGGGAATTCACCCCTCCACTTT. Protein product: CASSVASGTGNSPLHF.

This clonotype was seen repeatedly, ten times or more. V and J are TRBV28 and TRBJ1-1; tentatively, D is TRBD1 (6 bases). This CDR3 has 17 amino acids. Germline CDR1 MDHEN, CDR2 SYDVKM. V gave up 8 bases and J gave up 1 base, with 23 bases separating them. The CDR3 loop is CASLGYMRGLENTEAFF. The CDR3 DNA reads as TGTGCCAGCTTGGGATATATGCGGGGGCTAGAGAACACTGAAGCTTTCTTT.

This clonotype was counted at least ten times. This chain uses TRBV10-1 with TRBJ2-2; no reliable D call. Germline V gives CDR1 WNHNN, CDR2 SYGVQD (reference sequence). This CDR3 contains 12 residues. V was cut by 6 bases and J by 1 base, with 3 bases left in between. The CDR3 region is CASRGNTGELFF. As DNA, the CDR3 is TGCGCCAGCAGAGGGAACACCGGGGAGCTGTTTTTT.

With respect to this clonotype: Germline is not matched at one junction end, which may reflect a read error. This chain uses TRBV30 with TRBJ2-6; maybe TRBD2 (6 bases). CDR3 length: 15 residues. Germline V lookup: CDR1 GTSNPN, CDR2 SVGIG (reference sequence). CDR3 DNA sequence: TGTGCCTGGAGTGTACAGGTCGGGGGAACCAACGTCCCGACTTTC. Translating gives CAWSVQVGGTNVPTF. The entire variable domain, with the rest obtained from reference TRBV30 and TRBJ2-6, is as follows: SQTIHQWPATLVQPVGSPLSLECTVEGTSNPNLYWYRQAAGRGLQLLFYSVGIGQISSEVPQNLSASRPQDRQFILSSKKLLLSDSGFYLCAWSVQVGGTNVPTFGAGSRLTVL.